This T cell receptor beta chain was obtained from a study of T-cell reconstitution after alpha-beta-depleted transplantation in children. This clonotype was observed a handful of times. V was cut by 1 base and J by 3 bases, with 10 bases left in between. From germline, CDR1 is MNHNS and CDR2 SASEGT. The CDR3 is made up of 14 amino acids. It was with unique molecular identifiers that the TCRbeta library was prepared. TCRdb re-called the PCR reads through MiXCR, storing one row per CDR3 protein. The sample comprises about 350,000 distinct CDR3 sequences, roughly 13% of which are singletons, and 4.3% rests with the top ten.

This sequence originates from a human donor who donated a stem cell graft to a child with Fanconi anemia. The genes are TRBV6-1 and TRBJ2-7, with a tentative D call TRBD2 (5 bases). The sample was PBMCs, taken from the stem cell graft. The CDR3 region is CASSEGGLGYEQYF. CDR3 in DNA: TGTGCCAGCAGTGAAGGAGGGCTAGGCTACGAGCAGTACTTC.